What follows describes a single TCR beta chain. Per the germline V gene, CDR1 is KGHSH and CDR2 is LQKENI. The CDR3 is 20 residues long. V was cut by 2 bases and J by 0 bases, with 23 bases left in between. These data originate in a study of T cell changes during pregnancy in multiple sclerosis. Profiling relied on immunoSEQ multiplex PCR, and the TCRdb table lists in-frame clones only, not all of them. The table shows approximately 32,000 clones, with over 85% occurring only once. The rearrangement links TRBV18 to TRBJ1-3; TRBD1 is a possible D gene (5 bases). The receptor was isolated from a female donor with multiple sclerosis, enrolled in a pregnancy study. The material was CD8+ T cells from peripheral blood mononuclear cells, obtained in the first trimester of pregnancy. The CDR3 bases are TGTGCCAGCTCACCATATGAGGATGGGGCAGAATCTCTCTCTGGAAACACCATATATTTT. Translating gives CASSPYEDGAESLSGNTIYF.